What follows is one T cell receptor (beta chain) and its context. Its antigen is not identified. V was trimmed by 0 bases and J by 3 bases, leaving 7 bases between them. CDR3 length equals 14 residues. Germline V gene sequence: CDR1 SEHNR, CDR2 FQNEAQ (reference sequence). Measured with immunoSEQ multiplex PCR; TCRdb has only the in-frame clones, and not every one. The table has about 2,500,000 clones, approximately 92% seen once. This sample was taken from a study of shared clonotypes between healthy human individuals. General study points: Specimens sampled were limited to blood, with tissue repertoires likely differing. Shared across a few donors were 4% to 6% of the naive CD4 clonotypes. As a rule, naive subsets had a larger estimated richness than memory subsets.

Sequencing input: naive CD4+ T cells sorted from blood. Described subset: CD45RA+ positively selected. The receptor's source is a man aged 18 to 29 in good health. The chain recombines TRBV7-9 with TRBJ2-3; no firm D call. This CDR3 is CASSLAVGTDTQYF. The CDR3 bases are TGTGCCAGCAGCTTAGCGGTCGGGACAGATACGCAGTATTTT.